The clone carrying this T cell receptor (beta chain) was counted many times. This CDR3 is 14 amino acids long. Trimming cost V 6 bases and J 9 bases; bases outside gene matches: 6. Per the germline V gene, CDR1 is SGHRS and CDR2 is YFSETQ. Amplification used 60 Vbeta primers and 13 Jbeta primers. Per the original data handling: The count from a later analysis was about 80 million unique TCR beta chains, some 11 million of them shared. Clones were read by immunoSEQ multiplex PCR, and TCRdb kept only the in-frame ones, dropping some. D and trimming come from the DNA, and the V and J calls and clone size come from that table. There are over 85,000 clones in the sample; over 65% occur only once, and about 3.5% lies in the top ten. The data are from a study of cytomegalovirus exposure and HLA in healthy donors.

The sequence derives from a man aged 40-49 years in good health and CMV-seronegative. V gene TRBV5-1 combines with J gene TRBJ1-6, with 10 bases that match TRBD1. Sequencing was done on a sample of PBMCs. For the CDR3, the DNA is TGCGCCAGCAACCTGGGACAGGGGAGTTCACCCCTCCACTTT. This translates into CASNLGQGSSPLHF.